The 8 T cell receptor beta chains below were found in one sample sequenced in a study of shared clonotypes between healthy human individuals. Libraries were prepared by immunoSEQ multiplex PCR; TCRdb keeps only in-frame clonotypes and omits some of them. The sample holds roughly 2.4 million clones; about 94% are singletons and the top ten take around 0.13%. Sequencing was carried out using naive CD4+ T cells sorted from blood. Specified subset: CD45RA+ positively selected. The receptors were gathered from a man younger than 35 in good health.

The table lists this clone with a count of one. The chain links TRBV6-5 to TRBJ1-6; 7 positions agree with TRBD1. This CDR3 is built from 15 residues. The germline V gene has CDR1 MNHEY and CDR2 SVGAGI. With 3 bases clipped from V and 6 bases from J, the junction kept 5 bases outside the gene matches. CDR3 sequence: CASSYTGDLNSPLHF. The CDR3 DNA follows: TGTGCCAGCAGTTATACAGGGGACCTTAATTCACCCCTCCACTTT.

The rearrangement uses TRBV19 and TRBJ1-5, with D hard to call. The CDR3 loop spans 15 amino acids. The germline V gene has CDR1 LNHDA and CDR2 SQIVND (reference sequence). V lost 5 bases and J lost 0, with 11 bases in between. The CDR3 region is CASSSDRYSNQPQHF. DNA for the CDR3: TGTGCCAGTAGTTCGGACCGTTATAGCAATCAGCCCCAGCATTTT.

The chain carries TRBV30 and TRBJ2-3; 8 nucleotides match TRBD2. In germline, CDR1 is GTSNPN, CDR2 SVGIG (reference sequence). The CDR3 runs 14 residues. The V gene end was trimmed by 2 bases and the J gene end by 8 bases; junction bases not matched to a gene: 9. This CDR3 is CAWSMTGGQGTQYF. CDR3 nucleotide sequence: TGTGCCTGGAGTATGACGGGGGGGCAAGGTACGCAGTATTTT. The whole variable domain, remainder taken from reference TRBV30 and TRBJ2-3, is SQTIHQWPATLVQPVGSPLSLECTVEGTSNPNLYWYRQAAGRGLQLLFYSVGIGQISSEVPQNLSASRPQDRQFILSSKKLLLSDSGFYLCAWSMTGGQGTQYFGPGTRLTVL.

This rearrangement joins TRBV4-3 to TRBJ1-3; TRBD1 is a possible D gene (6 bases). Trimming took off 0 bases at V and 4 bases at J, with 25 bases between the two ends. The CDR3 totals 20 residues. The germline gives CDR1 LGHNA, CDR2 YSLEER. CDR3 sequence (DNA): TGCGCCAGCAGCCAAGAGAGGGTCTCCGGGGGCCAGGGAACCGGAAACACCATATATTTT. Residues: CASSQERVSGGQGTGNTIYF.

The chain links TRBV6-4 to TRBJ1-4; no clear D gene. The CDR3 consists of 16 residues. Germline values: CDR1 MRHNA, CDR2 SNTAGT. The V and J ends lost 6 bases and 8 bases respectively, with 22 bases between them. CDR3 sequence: CASRMSYKVRREKLFF. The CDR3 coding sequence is TGTGCCAGCAGAATGTCTTACAAGGTGAGGCGAGAAAAACTGTTTTTT.

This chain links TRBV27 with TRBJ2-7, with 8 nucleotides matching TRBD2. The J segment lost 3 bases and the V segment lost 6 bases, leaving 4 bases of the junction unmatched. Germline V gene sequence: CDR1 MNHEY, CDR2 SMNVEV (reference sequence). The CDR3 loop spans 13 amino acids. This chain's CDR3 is CASRLAGFYEQYF. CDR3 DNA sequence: TGTGCCAGCAGGCTAGCGGGTTTCTACGAGCAGTACTTC.

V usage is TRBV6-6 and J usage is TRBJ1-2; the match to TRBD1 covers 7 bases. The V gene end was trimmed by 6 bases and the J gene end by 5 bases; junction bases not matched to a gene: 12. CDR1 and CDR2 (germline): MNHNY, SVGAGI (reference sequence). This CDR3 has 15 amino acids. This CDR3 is CASRIIGQAPYGYTF. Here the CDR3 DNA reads TGTGCCAGCAGAATCATAGGACAGGCACCGTATGGCTACACCTTC.

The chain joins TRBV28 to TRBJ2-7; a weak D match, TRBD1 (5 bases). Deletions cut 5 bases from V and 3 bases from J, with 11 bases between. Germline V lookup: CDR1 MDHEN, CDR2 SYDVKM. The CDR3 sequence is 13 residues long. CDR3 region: CASSPGLGYEQYF. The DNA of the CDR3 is TGTGCCAGCAGTCCAGGGTTGGGCTACGAGCAGTACTTC.